Below, 3 T cell receptor beta chains from the same sample are listed, as sequenced in a study of CD8 T cells in ankylosing spondylitis. Findings and caveats of the study: Apparently characteristic of ankylosing spondylitis blood was a TCR beta motif (under ten highly homologous variants).

The antigens for these receptors are not known. Each CDR3 protein gets one entry after TCRdb re-called the 5' RACE reads with MiXCR. The sample consists of some 220,000 distinct CDR3 sequences, 5.5% to 7.5% of them appearing once. The source material was blood, either unsorted or a sorted T cell fraction (not recorded which). The receptors shown here come from a male donor with ankylosing spondylitis.

This clonotype was found many times. The chain couples TRBV6-5 to TRBJ2-2; D is undetermined. This CDR3 contains 14 residues. Trimming removed 2 bases from V and 7 bases from J, with 11 bases in between. Germline V gene lookup returns CDR1 MNHEY and CDR2 SVGAGI. For the CDR3, the DNA is TGTGCCAGCAGTTACGCCGAACGGCACGGGGAGCTGTTTTTT. Protein product: CASSYAERHGELFF.

In its sample, this clonotype was seen many times. The V call is TRBV27, the J call TRBJ2-2; no clear D gene. This CDR3 is 13 amino acids long. The V end was cut by 3 bases, the J end by 4 bases, with 6 bases between. Per germline, CDR1 MNHEY and CDR2 SMNVEV (reference sequence). CDR3 amino acids: CASSFRVTGELFF. The CDR3 nucleotides are TGTGCCAGCAGTTTTAGGGTCACCGGGGAGCTGTTTTTT.

This clonotype was counted at least ten times. The gene calls are TRBV28 and TRBJ2-7, with TRBD2 matching 8 bases. V was pared by 6 bases and J by 3 bases, with 7 bases of the junction left unmatched. This CDR3 is 14 amino acids long. Germline CDR1 MDHEN, CDR2 SYDVKM. CDR3 sequence reads: CASSAGGPNYEQYF. The CDR3 DNA reads TGTGCCAGCAGCGCGGGGGGTCCGAACTACGAGCAGTACTTC.